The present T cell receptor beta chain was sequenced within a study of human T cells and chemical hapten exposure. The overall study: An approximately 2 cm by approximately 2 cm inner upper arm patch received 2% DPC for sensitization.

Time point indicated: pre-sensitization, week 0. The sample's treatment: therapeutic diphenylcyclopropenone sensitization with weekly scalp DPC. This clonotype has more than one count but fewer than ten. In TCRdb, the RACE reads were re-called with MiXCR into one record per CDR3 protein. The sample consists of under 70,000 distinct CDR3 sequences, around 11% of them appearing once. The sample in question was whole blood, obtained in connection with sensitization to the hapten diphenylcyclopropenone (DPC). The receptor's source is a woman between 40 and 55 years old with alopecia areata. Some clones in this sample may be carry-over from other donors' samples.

The CDR3 sequence is CASSPGGAYEQYF. CDR3 nucleotide sequence: TGTGCCAGCAGCCCGGGGGGGGCCTACGAGCAGTACTTC. This chain joins TRBV5-4 and TRBJ2-7; 8 bases fit TRBD2. Trimming cost V 4 bases and J 2 bases; bases outside gene matches: 2. The germline V gene has CDR1 SGHNT and CDR2 YYREEE (reference sequence). This CDR3 has 13 residues.